A selection of T cell receptor beta chains follows, all from one sample in a study of beta chain features in type 1 diabetes. The repertoire was sequenced with immunoSEQ multiplex PCR; TCRdb's copy has only in-frame clones and lacks some. The table records about half a million clones, 10% to 12% of them present only once. Sequenced: naive CD4+ T cells from blood. These receptors all stem from a woman aged 18 to 35 in good health. CDR3s include the opening cysteine and the closing phenylalanine or tryptophan. D genes are given only for firm matches. For some rows the clone size is stated as once, few or many, or as a class when expanded; others skip it.

abundance,v_gene,j_gene,d_gene,CDR3aa,CDR3nt
.,TRBV9,TRBJ2-2,.,CASSVGTTGTGELFF,TGTGCCAGCAGCGTAGGAACAACAGGGACCGGGGAGCTGTTTTTT
few,TRBV27,TRBJ2-6,.,CASRRNGANVLTF,TGTGCCAGCAGGCGTAATGGGGCCAACGTCCTGACTTTC
.,TRBV10-3,TRBJ2-1,.,CAISSARHNEQFF,TGTGCCATCAGTTCCGCTCGGCACAATGAGCAGTTCTTC
.,TRBV27,TRBJ1-2,.,CASSGLDAAVYGYTF,TGTGCCAGCAGTGGACTTGACGCGGCGGTGTATGGCTACACCTTC
few,TRBV1,TRBJ1-2,.,CTSSQKSGSDGYTF,TGCACCAGCAGCCAAAAATCAGGGAGCGATGGCTACACCTTC
few,TRBV7-9,TRBJ2-3,TRBD1,CASSVQGLSTDTQYF,TGTGCCAGCAGCGTACAGGGGCTGTCCACAGATACGCAGTATTTT
.,TRBV29-1,TRBJ1-3,.,CSVDVGSASTIYF,TGCAGCGTTGACGTTGGGTCAGCAAGCACCATATATTTT
.,TRBV28,TRBJ1-5,.,CASSRYQPQHF,TGTGCCAGCAGTCGCTATCAGCCCCAGCATTTT
few,TRBV9,TRBJ1-1,.,CASSDPRVGGEAFF,TGTGCCAGCAGCGACCCTCGGGTAGGAGGTGAGGCTTTCTTT
.,TRBV7-2,TRBJ2-4,.,CASSPHKPRATVQYF,TGTGCCAGCAGCCCACATAAACCCAGGGCCACCGTTCAGTACTTC
.,TRBV7-9,TRBJ2-3,TRBD2,CASSYQREGGTQYF,TGTGCCAGCAGCTACCAGCGGGAGGGCGGTACGCAGTATTTT
.,TRBV14,TRBJ2-1,TRBD2,CASSRTFTSGGAGEQFF,TGTGCCAGCAGCCGAACATTTACTAGCGGGGGGGCCGGTGAGCAGTTCTTC
.,TRBV7-2,TRBJ2-5,.,CASSLVSTEETQYF,TGTGCCAGCAGCTTAGTCAGCACAGAAGAGACCCAGTACTTC
few,TRBV28,TRBJ1-1,.,CASSLVTRGTEAFF,TGTGCCAGCAGTTTGGTGACACGAGGGACTGAAGCTTTCTTT
few,TRBV29-1,TRBJ2-7,TRBD1,CSVVVGLRQGAYEQYF,TGCAGCGTTGTAGTGGGCTTGAGACAGGGGGCCTACGAGCAGTACTTC
few,TRBV7-2,TRBJ1-1,.,CASSARLPGPGNTEAFF,TGTGCCAGCAGCGCTCGACTCCCGGGCCCCGGGAACACTGAAGCTTTCTTT
many,TRBV20-1,TRBJ2-1,TRBD2,CSALGRAEQFF,TGCAGTGCCCTAGGGAGGGCTGAGCAGTTCTTC
.,TRBV9,TRBJ2-1,.,CASSPWTGRVGYNEQFF,TGTGCCAGCAGCCCCTGGACAGGGAGGGTGGGATACAATGAGCAGTTCTTC
.,TRBV5-1,TRBJ2-3,.,CASSPIRPDTQYF,TGCGCCAGCAGCCCGATCCGGCCAGATACGCAGTATTTT
few,TRBV4-3,TRBJ2-7,.,CASSQDLTYEQYF,TGCGCCAGCAGCCAAGATTTGACCTACGAGCAGTACTTC
few,TRBV7-2,TRBJ1-2,.,CASSFEGGLGYTF,TGTGCCAGCAGCTTTGAAGGGGGGCTCGGCTACACCTTC
.,TRBV9,TRBJ1-1,.,CASSPQGLGSEAFF,TGTGCCAGCAGCCCTCAGGGGCTGGGGTCTGAAGCTTTCTTT
.,TRBV27,TRBJ1-1,TRBD1,CASSLSPRGETEAFF,TGTGCCAGCAGTTTATCCCCCAGGGGGGAGACTGAAGCTTTCTTT
few,TRBV7-2,TRBJ2-5,.,CASSVRQYTQETQYF,TGTGCCAGCAGCGTAAGACAGTATACCCAAGAGACCCAGTACTTC
.,TRBV18,TRBJ2-4,TRBD1,CASSQDRDIQYF,TGTGCCAGCTCACAAGACAGGGACATTCAGTACTTC
few,TRBV10-3,TRBJ1-2,.,CAISGPSTGYTF,TGTGCCATCAGTGGACCGTCGACTGGCTACACCTTC
few,TRBV7-2,TRBJ2-1,TRBD2,CASSHRSKSGGLPTNEQFF,TGTGCCAGCAGCCATCGAAGCAAGTCCGGGGGACTACCTACAAATGAGCAGTTCTTC
.,TRBV9,TRBJ2-5,.,CASSTTGTWETQYF,TGTGCCAGCAGCACGACAGGGACTTGGGAGACCCAGTACTTC
few,TRBV30,TRBJ1-1,TRBD1,CAWRAQGRNTEAFF,TGTGCCTGGAGGGCACAGGGGAGGAATACTGAAGCTTTCTTT
few,TRBV9,TRBJ2-3,TRBD2,CASQSSGGAAPTDTQYF,TGTGCCAGCCAGAGCAGCGGGGGGGCGGCCCCCACAGATACGCAGTATTTT
.,TRBV2,TRBJ2-5,TRBD2,CASAAGVGETQYF,TGTGCCAGTGCAGCGGGAGTAGGGGAGACCCAGTACTTC
few,TRBV4-2,TRBJ1-4,.,CASGPKTRASEKLFF,TGTGCCAGCGGGCCTAAAACCAGGGCTAGTGAAAAACTGTTTTTT
few,TRBV18,TRBJ2-3,.,CASSPPSTDTQYF,TGTGCCAGCTCACCTCCCAGCACAGATACGCAGTATTTT
.,TRBV7-2,TRBJ2-1,TRBD2,CASSLRPAGDNEQFF,TGTGCCAGCAGCTTACGCCCAGCGGGAGACAATGAGCAGTTCTTC
few,TRBV7-2,TRBJ2-3,TRBD1,CASSLVGTAPSTDTQYF,TGTGCCAGCAGCTTAGTGGGGACAGCTCCTAGCACAGATACGCAGTATTTT
.,TRBV29-1,TRBJ2-6,TRBD1,CSVGVRGPSSGANVLTF,TGCAGCGTTGGAGTCAGGGGGCCGAGCTCTGGGGCCAACGTCCTGACTTTC
few,TRBV7-9,TRBJ2-7,TRBD2,CASSFDGGSLYEQYF,TGTGCCAGCAGCTTTGATGGCGGGAGCCTCTACGAGCAGTACTTC
.,TRBV7-2,TRBJ1-5,.,CASSLETHSNQPQHF,TGTGCCAGCAGCCTGGAAACACATAGCAATCAGCCCCAGCATTTT
.,TRBV18,TRBJ2-7,.,CASSPSPSYEQYF,TGTGCCAGCTCACCCTCACCTTCCTACGAGCAGTACTTC
few,TRBV28,TRBJ2-1,TRBD1,CASHLQGLSYNEQFF,TGTGCCAGCCACCTACAGGGGCTCTCCTACAATGAGCAGTTCTTC
few,TRBV5-1,TRBJ2-4,.,CASKGDGNIQYF,TGCGCCAGCAAAGGGGACGGAAACATTCAGTACTTC
.,TRBV6-1,TRBJ2-7,.,CASSRTATSSEQYF,TGTGCCAGCAGCCGGACAGCGACGTCCTCCGAGCAGTACTTC
.,TRBV7-2,TRBJ2-5,TRBD2,CASSWRLAGGNETQYF,TGTGCCAGCAGCTGGCGGCTAGCGGGAGGGAATGAGACCCAGTACTTC
.,TRBV9,TRBJ2-5,.,CASSPGGQETQYF,TGTGCCAGCAGCCCCGGGGGCCAAGAGACCCAGTACTTC